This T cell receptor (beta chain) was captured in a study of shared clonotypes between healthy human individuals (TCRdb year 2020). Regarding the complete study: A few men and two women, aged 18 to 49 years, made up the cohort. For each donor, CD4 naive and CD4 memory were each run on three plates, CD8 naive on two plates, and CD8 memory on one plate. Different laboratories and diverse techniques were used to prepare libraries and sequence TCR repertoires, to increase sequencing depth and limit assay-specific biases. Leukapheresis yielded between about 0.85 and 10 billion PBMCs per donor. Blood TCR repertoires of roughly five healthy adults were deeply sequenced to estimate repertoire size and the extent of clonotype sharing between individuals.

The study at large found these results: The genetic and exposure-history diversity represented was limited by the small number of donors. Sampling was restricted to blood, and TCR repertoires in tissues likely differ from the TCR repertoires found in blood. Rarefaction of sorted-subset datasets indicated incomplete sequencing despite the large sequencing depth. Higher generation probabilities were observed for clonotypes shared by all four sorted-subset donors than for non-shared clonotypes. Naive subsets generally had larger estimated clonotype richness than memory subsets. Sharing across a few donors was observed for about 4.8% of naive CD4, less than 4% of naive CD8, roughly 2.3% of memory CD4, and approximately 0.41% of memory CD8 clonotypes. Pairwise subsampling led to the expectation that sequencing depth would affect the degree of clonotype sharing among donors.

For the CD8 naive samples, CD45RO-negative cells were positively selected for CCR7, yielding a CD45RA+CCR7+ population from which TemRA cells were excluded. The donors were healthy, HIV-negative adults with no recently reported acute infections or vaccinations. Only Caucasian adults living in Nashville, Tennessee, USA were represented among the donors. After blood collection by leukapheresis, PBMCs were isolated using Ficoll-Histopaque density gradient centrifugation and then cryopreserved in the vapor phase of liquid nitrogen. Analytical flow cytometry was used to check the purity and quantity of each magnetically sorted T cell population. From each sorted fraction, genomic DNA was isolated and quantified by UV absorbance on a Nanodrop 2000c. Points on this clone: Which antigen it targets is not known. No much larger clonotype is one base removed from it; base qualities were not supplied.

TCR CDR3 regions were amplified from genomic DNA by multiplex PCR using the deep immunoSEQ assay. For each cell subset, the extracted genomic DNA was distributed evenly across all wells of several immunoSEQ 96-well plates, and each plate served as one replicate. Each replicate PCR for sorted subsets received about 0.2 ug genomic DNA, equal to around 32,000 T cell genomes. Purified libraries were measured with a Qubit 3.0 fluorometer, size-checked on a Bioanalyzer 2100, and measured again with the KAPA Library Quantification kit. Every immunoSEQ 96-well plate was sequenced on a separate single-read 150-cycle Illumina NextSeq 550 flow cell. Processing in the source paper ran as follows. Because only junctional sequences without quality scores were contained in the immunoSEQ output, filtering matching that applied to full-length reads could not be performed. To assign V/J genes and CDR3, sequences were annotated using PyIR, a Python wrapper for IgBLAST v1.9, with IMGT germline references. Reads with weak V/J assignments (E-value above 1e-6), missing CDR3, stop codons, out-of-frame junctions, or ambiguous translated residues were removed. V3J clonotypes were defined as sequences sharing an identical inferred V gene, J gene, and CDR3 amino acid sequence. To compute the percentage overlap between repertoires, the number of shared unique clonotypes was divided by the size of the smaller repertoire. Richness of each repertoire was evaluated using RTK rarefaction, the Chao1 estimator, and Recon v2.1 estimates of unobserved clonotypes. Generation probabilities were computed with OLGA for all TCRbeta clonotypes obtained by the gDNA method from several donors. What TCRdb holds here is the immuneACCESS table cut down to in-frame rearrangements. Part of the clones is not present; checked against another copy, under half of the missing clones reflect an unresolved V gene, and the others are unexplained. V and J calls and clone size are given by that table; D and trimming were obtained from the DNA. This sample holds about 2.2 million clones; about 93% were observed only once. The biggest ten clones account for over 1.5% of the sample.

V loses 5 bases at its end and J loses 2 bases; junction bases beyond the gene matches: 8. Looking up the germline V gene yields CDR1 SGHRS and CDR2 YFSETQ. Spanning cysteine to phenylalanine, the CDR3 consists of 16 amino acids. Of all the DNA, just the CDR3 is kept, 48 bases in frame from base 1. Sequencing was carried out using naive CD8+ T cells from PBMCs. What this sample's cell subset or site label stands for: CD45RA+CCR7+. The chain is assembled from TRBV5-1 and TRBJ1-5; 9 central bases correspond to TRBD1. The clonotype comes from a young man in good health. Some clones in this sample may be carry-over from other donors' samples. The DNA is TGCGCCAGCAGTTTTGGACAGGGGAATGGCAATCAGCCCCAGCATTTT. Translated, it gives CASSFGQGNGNQPQHF.